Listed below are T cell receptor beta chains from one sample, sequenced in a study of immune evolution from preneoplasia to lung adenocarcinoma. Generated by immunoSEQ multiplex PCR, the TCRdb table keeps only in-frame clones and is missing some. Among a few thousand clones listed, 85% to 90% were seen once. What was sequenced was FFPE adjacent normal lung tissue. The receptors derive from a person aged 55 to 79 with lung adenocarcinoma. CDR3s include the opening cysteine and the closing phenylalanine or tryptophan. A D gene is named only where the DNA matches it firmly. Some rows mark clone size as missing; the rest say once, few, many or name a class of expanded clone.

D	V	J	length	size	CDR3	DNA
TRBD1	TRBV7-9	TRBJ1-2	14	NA	CASSLTGVLYGYTF	TGTGCCAGCAGCTTGACAGGGGTCCTCTATGGCTACACCTTC
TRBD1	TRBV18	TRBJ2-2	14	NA	CASSSGTGAGELFF	TGTGCCAGCTCATCCGGGACAGGGGCCGGGGAGCTGTTTTTT
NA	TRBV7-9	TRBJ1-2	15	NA	CASSLRSLGKEGYTF	TGTGCCAGCAGCTTAAGGAGTTTGGGTAAAGAGGGCTACACCTTC
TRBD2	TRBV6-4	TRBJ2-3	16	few	CASSDSSGGATDTQYF	TGTGCCAGCAGTGACTCGAGCGGGGGGGCCACAGATACGCAGTATTTT
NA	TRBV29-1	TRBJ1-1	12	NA	CSVGDTYTEAFF	TGCAGCGTTGGGGACACCTACACTGAAGCTTTCTTT
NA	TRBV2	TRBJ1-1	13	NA	CASSGQQNTEAFF	TGTGCCAGCAGTGGACAGCAGAACACTGAAGCTTTCTTT
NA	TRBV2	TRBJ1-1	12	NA	CASSQGYTEAFF	TGTGCCAGCAGTCAGGGATACACTGAAGCTTTCTTT
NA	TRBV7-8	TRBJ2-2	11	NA	CASTYTGELFF	TGTGCCAGCACCTACACCGGGGAGCTGTTTTTT
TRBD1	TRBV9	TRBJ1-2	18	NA	CASSGDREVAGVDYGYTF	TGTGCCAGCAGCGGGGACAGGGAGGTCGCTGGGGTCGACTATGGCTACACCTTC
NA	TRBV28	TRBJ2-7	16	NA	CASTRDKAPRSYEQYF	TGTGCCAGCACCCGGGATAAGGCACCCCGGAGCTACGAGCAGTACTTC
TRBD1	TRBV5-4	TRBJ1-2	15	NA	CASSLYRGPNYGYTF	TGTGCCAGCAGCCTTTACAGGGGACCTAACTATGGCTACACCTTC
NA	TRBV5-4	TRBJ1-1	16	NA	CASSLAFRDSDTEAFF	TGTGCCAGCAGCTTGGCTTTCAGGGATTCGGACACTGAAGCTTTCTTT
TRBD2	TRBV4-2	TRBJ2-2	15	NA	CASSQRASGTGELFF	TGTGCCAGCAGCCAGAGGGCTAGCGGCACCGGGGAGCTGTTTTTT
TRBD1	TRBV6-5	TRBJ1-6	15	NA	CASSYTTGDNSPFHF	TGTGCCAGCAGCTACACCACAGGGGACAATTCACCCTTCCACTTT
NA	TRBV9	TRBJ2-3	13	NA	CASSVGNLGTQYF	TGTGCCAGCAGCGTAGGGAACCTTGGTACGCAGTATTTT
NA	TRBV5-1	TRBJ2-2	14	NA	CASSLDGGTGELFF	TGCGCCAGCAGCTTGGACGGAGGCACCGGGGAGCTGTTTTTT
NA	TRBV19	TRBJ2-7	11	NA	CASSIFQAMYF	TGTGCCAGTAGTATTTTCCAGGCCATGTACTTC
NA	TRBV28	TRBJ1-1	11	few	CASSSDREAFF	TGTGCCAGCAGTAGTGACCGTGAAGCTTTCTTT
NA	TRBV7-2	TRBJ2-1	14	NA	CASSPRGGGNEQFF	TGTGCCAGCAGCCCCCGAGGTGGGGGGAATGAGCAGTTCTTC
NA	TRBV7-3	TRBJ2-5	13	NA	CASSPDGEETQYF	TGTGCCAGCTCCCCGGATGGGGAAGAGACCCAGTACTTC
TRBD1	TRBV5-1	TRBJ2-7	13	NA	CASSTGQDYEQYF	TGCGCCAGCAGCACGGGACAGGACTACGAGCAGTACTTC
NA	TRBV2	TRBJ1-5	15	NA	CASSGDGKNNQPQHF	TGTGCCAGCAGTGGGGACGGAAAGAATAATCAGCCCCAGCATTTT
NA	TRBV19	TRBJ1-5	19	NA	CASSATGTRTLSSNQPQHF	TGTGCCAGTAGTGCGACCGGGACAAGGACCCTGAGCAGCAATCAGCCCCAGCATTTT
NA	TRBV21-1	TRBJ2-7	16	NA	CASSTEGQGSLYEQYF	TGTGCCAGCAGCACAGAAGGACAGGGGAGCCTCTACGAGCAGTACTTC
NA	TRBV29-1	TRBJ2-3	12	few	CSVVGTEDTQYF	TGCAGCGTGGTCGGGACGGAAGATACGCAGTATTTT
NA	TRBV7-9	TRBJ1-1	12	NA	CASSLMGTEAFF	TGTGCCAGCAGCTTAATGGGGACTGAAGCTTTCTTT